These T cell receptor beta chains were read from a single sample in a study of T cell repertoires in cytomegalovirus infection. From the reads, TCRdb called clonotypes with MiXCR, one entry per CDR3 protein. The table has a few hundred thousand distinct CDR3 sequences, 17% seen once; the top ten hold more than 10%. Sequences were obtained from PBMCs. These TCRs come from a human donor in good health (CMV status not recorded). Some clones in this sample may be carry-over from other donors' samples. CDR3s include the opening cysteine and the closing phenylalanine or tryptophan. The D gene is left open where the match is weak. The size entry is marked missing in some rows and otherwise reads once, few, many or a size class.

CDR3: CSLATPSLGKLFF
DNA: TGCAGTTTGGCGACACCCTCATTAGGGAAACTGTTTTTT
length: 13
V: TRBV20-1
D: -
size: few
J: TRBJ1-4

CDR3: CASSLGLQSTDTQYF
DNA: TGTGCCAGCAGCTTAGGTCTACAAAGCACAGATACGCAGTATTTT
length: 15
V: TRBV7-8
D: -
size: -
J: TRBJ2-3

CDR3: CASSLVGGTSGGGTQYF
DNA: TGTGCCAGCAGCTTAGTGGGGGGGACCAGCGGGGGAGGGACCCAGTACTTC
length: 17
V: TRBV7-2
D: TRBD2
size: many
J: TRBJ2-5

CDR3: CASSVVPGTVTEAFF
DNA: TGTGCCAGCAGCGTAGTCCCGGGGACGGTCACTGAAGCTTTCTTT
length: 15
V: TRBV9
D: -
size: few
J: TRBJ1-1

CDR3: CASSFFASGGTGELFF
DNA: TGTGCCAGCAGCTTTTTTGCTAGCGGGGGCACCGGGGAGCTGTTTTTT
length: 16
V: TRBV7-2
D: TRBD2
size: few
J: TRBJ2-2

CDR3: CASSHGGFQETQYF
DNA: TGTGCCAGCAGCCACGGGGGGTTCCAAGAGACCCAGTACTTC
length: 14
V: TRBV3-1
D: TRBD2
size: few
J: TRBJ2-5

CDR3: CASSPRTLPAQYF
DNA: TGTGCCAGCAGCCCCCGGACCCTCCCGGCCCAGTACTTC
length: 13
V: TRBV7-8
D: -
size: many
J: TRBJ2-5

CDR3: CASSPGQVLESTQYF
DNA: TGTGCCAGCTCTCCTGGACAGGTCCTAGAGTCGACCCAGTACTTC
length: 15
V: TRBV18
D: TRBD1
size: -
J: TRBJ2-5

CDR3: CASSRSQGTDTQYF
DNA: TGTGCCAGCAGCCGGTCTCAGGGCACAGATACGCAGTATTTT
length: 14
V: TRBV11-2
D: -
size: many
J: TRBJ2-3

CDR3: CASSSGTGQGQPQHF
DNA: TGTGCCAGCAGTTCAGGGACAGGGCAGGGTCAGCCCCAGCATTTT
length: 15
V: TRBV12-3/TRBV12-4
D: TRBD1
size: few
J: TRBJ1-5

CDR3: CASSQGLEYNEQFF
DNA: TGCGCCAGCAGCCAAGGACTTGAATACAATGAGCAGTTCTTC
length: 14
V: TRBV4-1
D: -
size: few
J: TRBJ2-1

CDR3: CSARDVGQGAYEQYF
DNA: TGCAGTGCTAGAGATGTGGGACAGGGGGCCTACGAGCAGTACTTC
length: 15
V: TRBV20-1
D: TRBD1
size: many
J: TRBJ2-7